This is a list of T cell receptor beta chains from one sample in a study of cytomegalovirus exposure and HLA in healthy donors. Using immunoSEQ multiplex PCR, the repertoire was profiled, and TCRdb retains in-frame clones only, with some absent. The sample yields around 130,000 clones, around 8.5% seen once. The specimen sequenced was PBMCs. The receptor set was obtained from a man aged 40-55 years in good health and CMV-seronegative. Each CDR3 is given with its conserved first and last residue. D genes are given only for firm matches. For some rows the clone size is stated as once, few or many, or as a class when expanded; others skip it.

clone_size: NA
j_call: TRBJ2-3
d_call: NA
v_call: TRBV2
cdr3_aa: CASKPRMDTQYF
cdr3_nt: TGTGCCAGCAAGCCCCGAATGGATACGCAGTATTTT

clone_size: few
j_call: TRBJ1-2
d_call: NA
v_call: TRBV27
cdr3_aa: CASSLSRLTPSHYTF
cdr3_nt: TGTGCCAGCAGTTTATCGAGGTTGACACCTAGCCACTACACCTTC

clone_size: few
j_call: TRBJ1-2
d_call: NA
v_call: TRBV5-4
cdr3_aa: CASSRGDYGYTF
cdr3_nt: TGTGCCAGCAGCCGGGGGGACTATGGCTACACCTTC

clone_size: NA
j_call: TRBJ2-3
d_call: NA
v_call: TRBV5-1
cdr3_aa: CASSGPTPSTDTQYF
cdr3_nt: TGCGCCAGCAGTGGGCCTACTCCTAGCACAGATACGCAGTATTTT

clone_size: NA
j_call: TRBJ2-3
d_call: TRBD2
v_call: TRBV7-2
cdr3_aa: CASSLVVGRANTQYF
cdr3_nt: TGTGCCAGCAGCTTAGTAGTAGGGAGGGCAAATACGCAGTATTTT

clone_size: few
j_call: TRBJ2-2
d_call: TRBD2
v_call: TRBV4-2
cdr3_aa: CASSQDGLASGELFF
cdr3_nt: TGTGCCAGCAGCCAAGATGGACTAGCCTCGGGGGAGCTGTTTTTT

clone_size: few
j_call: TRBJ2-1
d_call: NA
v_call: TRBV30
cdr3_aa: CACSSSGSYNEQFF
cdr3_nt: TGTGCCTGTTCTAGCAGCGGGTCCTACAATGAGCAGTTCTTC

clone_size: few
j_call: TRBJ1-5
d_call: NA
v_call: TRBV28
cdr3_aa: CASSLRRGGSSNQPQHF
cdr3_nt: TGTGCCAGCAGTTTACGCCGGGGTGGGTCGAGCAATCAGCCCCAGCATTTT

clone_size: few
j_call: TRBJ1-6
d_call: NA
v_call: TRBV4-2
cdr3_aa: CASSQDLRTPLHF
cdr3_nt: TGTGCCAGCAGCCAAGATTTGAGGACACCCCTCCACTTT

clone_size: few
j_call: TRBJ1-6
d_call: NA
v_call: TRBV4-3
cdr3_aa: CASSQEIRNSPLHF
cdr3_nt: TGCGCCAGCAGCCAAGAAATCAGGAATTCACCCCTCCACTTT

clone_size: few
j_call: TRBJ2-5
d_call: TRBD1
v_call: TRBV10-1
cdr3_aa: CASSELSIPPHRGSQETQYF
cdr3_nt: TGCGCCAGCAGTGAGTTGTCGATCCCCCCCCACAGGGGCAGCCAAGAGACCCAGTACTTC

clone_size: NA
j_call: TRBJ2-7
d_call: NA
v_call: TRBV4-2
cdr3_aa: CASSQELFESQYF
cdr3_nt: TGTGCCAGCAGCCAAGAACTATTTGAATCGCAGTACTTC

clone_size: NA
j_call: TRBJ2-3
d_call: NA
v_call: TRBV2
cdr3_aa: CASSLLLVGVGTDTQYF
cdr3_nt: TGTGCCAGCAGTCTTCTCTTGGTAGGGGTGGGCACAGATACGCAGTATTTT

clone_size: NA
j_call: TRBJ1-1
d_call: NA
v_call: TRBV6-1
cdr3_aa: CASSEHWGTNTEAFF
cdr3_nt: TGTGCCAGCAGTGAACATTGGGGCACGAACACTGAAGCTTTCTTT

clone_size: NA
j_call: TRBJ2-5
d_call: TRBD2
v_call: TRBV5-4
cdr3_aa: CASSLTVNGGYQETQYF
cdr3_nt: TGTGCCAGCAGCTTGACTGTAAACGGGGGGTACCAAGAGACCCAGTACTTC

clone_size: few
j_call: TRBJ2-2
d_call: TRBD1
v_call: TRBV19
cdr3_aa: CASSVTGTGNTGELFF
cdr3_nt: TGTGCCAGTAGTGTAACCGGGACAGGTAACACCGGGGAGCTGTTTTTT

clone_size: few
j_call: TRBJ1-5
d_call: NA
v_call: TRBV27
cdr3_aa: CASSLAGWQPQHF
cdr3_nt: TGTGCCAGCAGTTTGGCAGGGTGGCAGCCCCAGCATTTT

clone_size: NA
j_call: TRBJ1-2
d_call: NA
v_call: TRBV30
cdr3_aa: CAWSVGVNYGYTF
cdr3_nt: TGTGCCTGGAGTGTTGGAGTTAACTATGGCTACACCTTC

clone_size: few
j_call: TRBJ2-1
d_call: TRBD2
v_call: TRBV27
cdr3_aa: CASKRGGPYNEQFF
cdr3_nt: TGTGCCAGCAAGCGGGGGGGCCCCTACAATGAGCAGTTCTTC

clone_size: NA
j_call: TRBJ2-5
d_call: NA
v_call: TRBV27
cdr3_aa: CASSLFGGPETQYF
cdr3_nt: TGTGCCAGCAGTTTATTTGGAGGTCCGGAGACCCAGTACTTC

clone_size: few
j_call: TRBJ2-1
d_call: NA
v_call: TRBV6-9
cdr3_aa: CASTLWFGGQSYNEQFF
cdr3_nt: TGTGCCAGCACCCTATGGTTCGGCGGGCAATCCTACAATGAGCAGTTCTTC

clone_size: few
j_call: TRBJ2-5
d_call: TRBD2
v_call: TRBV7-3
cdr3_aa: CASSLKGRGGLETQYF
cdr3_nt: TGTGCCAGCAGCTTAAAGGGGCGGGGGGGCCTAGAGACCCAGTACTTC

clone_size: NA
j_call: TRBJ2-3
d_call: TRBD2
v_call: TRBV27
cdr3_aa: CASKGGNAGTSGTTDTQYF
cdr3_nt: TGTGCCAGCAAGGGTGGGAATGCGGGGACTAGCGGGACCACAGATACGCAGTATTTT

clone_size: few
j_call: TRBJ1-1
d_call: TRBD1
v_call: TRBV4-1
cdr3_aa: CASSRPGTGGGEAFF
cdr3_nt: TGCGCCAGCAGCCGGCCCGGGACAGGGGGGGGTGAAGCTTTCTTT

clone_size: few
j_call: TRBJ1-2
d_call: TRBD1
v_call: TRBV5-6
cdr3_aa: CASSSYGQGVNYGYTF
cdr3_nt: TGTGCCAGCAGCTCATATGGACAGGGCGTTAACTATGGCTACACCTTC

clone_size: NA
j_call: TRBJ2-3
d_call: TRBD1
v_call: TRBV7-9
cdr3_aa: CASSPGTGGDTQYF
cdr3_nt: TGTGCCAGCAGCCCTGGGACAGGGGGGGATACGCAGTATTTT

clone_size: NA
j_call: TRBJ2-7
d_call: NA
v_call: TRBV11-3
cdr3_aa: CASSSGRANEQYF
cdr3_nt: TGTGCCAGCAGCTCTGGCAGGGCCAACGAGCAGTACTTC

clone_size: NA
j_call: TRBJ2-2
d_call: TRBD2
v_call: TRBV11-1
cdr3_aa: CASSLLGSGGVSNTGELFF
cdr3_nt: TGTGCCAGCAGCTTACTGGGTAGCGGGGGGGTTTCGAACACCGGGGAGCTGTTTTTT